The clone carrying this T cell receptor (beta chain) was found once. This entry is derived from a study of blood T cell repertoires in COVID-19. Study-level background: The study drew acute and convalescent COVID-19 samples from the United States, Italy and Spain. PBMCs, B-cell-depleted T cells, or T cells provided the cDNA or gDNA that made up the material.

Original processing methods: Estimates of nucleated cell counts were drawn from the amplification of reference gene primers. Some clones are missing from TCRdb's copy, which holds only in-frame ones; the method was immunoSEQ multiplex PCR. The V and J calls and clone size are taken from that table; D and trimming were inferred from the DNA. The sample lists 35,000 to 50,000 clones, 85% to 90% occurring once. V shed 0 bases and J shed 9 bases, with 18 bases lying between them. This CDR3 spans 17 amino acids. Germline values: CDR1 SGHAT, CDR2 FQNNGV. The chain joins TRBV11-2 to TRBJ1-6; a weak D match, TRBD1 (6 bases). This sequence originates from a man between 50 and 59 years old with active COVID-19. The material sequenced was peripheral blood. CDR3 in DNA: TGTGCCAGCAGCTTAGATCGACAGGCCGTCCGGGGTTCACCCCTCCACTTT. This gives the protein CASSLDRQAVRGSPLHF. The variable domain in full, with the rest retrieved from reference TRBV11-2 and TRBJ1-6, is EAGVAQSPRYKIIEKRQSVAFWCNPISGHATLYWYQQILGQGPKLLIQFQNNGVVDDSQLPKDRFSAERLKGVDSTLKIQPAKLEDSAVYLCASSLDRQAVRGSPLHFGNGTRLTVT.